This T cell receptor (beta chain) was documented in a study of T cells in localized non-small cell lung cancer. Whole-study findings and limits: Detection in adjacent lung was observed for a median roughly 55 of the top 100 tumor clones. Without multi-region sequencing, intratumor heterogeneity could not be excluded. Measurement of T cell clonality placed uninvolved adjacent lung highest, above the level in tumor.

The protocol was immunoSEQ multiplex PCR, while the TCRdb copy is restricted to in-frame clones and leaves out a portion. This sample yields about 72,000 clones, of which roughly 81% are seen a single time; approximately 13% belongs to the top ten. The J segment lost 8 bases and the V segment lost 4 bases, leaving 6 bases of the junction unmatched. The germline gives CDR1 SEHNR, CDR2 FQNEAQ (reference sequence). CDR3 size: 13 residues. Only a few counts were recorded for this clone. Antigen unknown. The origin of this receptor is an older female donor with stage I lung adenocarcinoma. This chain links TRBV7-9 with TRBJ1-2; TRBD1 matches 8 bases. Here the sequenced sample was peripheral blood, taken before any cancer treatment. The CDR3 region has the DNA TGTGCCAGCAGCTCCGCAGGGGGCGCGGGCTACACCTTC. It encodes CASSSAGGAGYTF. Based on the CDR3 plus reference TRBV7-9 and TRBJ1-2, the full variable domain is DTGVSQNPRHKITKRGQNVTFRCDPISEHNRLYWYRQTLGQGPEFLTYFQNEAQLEKSRLLSDRFSAERPKGSFSTLEIQRTEQGDSAMYLCASSSAGGAGYTFGSGTRLTVV.